This T cell receptor (beta chain) was recorded in a study of blood T cell repertoires in COVID-19. The assay was immunoSEQ multiplex PCR, and TCRdb's table has in-frame clones only and misses some. The data contain 20,000 to 30,000 clones, more than 70% of them singletons. CDR1 is LNHDA and CDR2 is SQIVND in the germline V gene (reference sequence). CDR3 length: 14 residues. The V and J ends lost 3 bases and 3 bases respectively, with 9 bases between them. This clonotype was sampled from a human donor in a cohort sampled during active COVID-19. This chain links TRBV19 with TRBJ1-5; D is possibly TRBD1 (5 bases). Sequences were obtained from peripheral blood. This CDR3 is CASSMGRNNQPQHF. CDR3 nucleotide sequence: TGTGCCAGTAGTATGGGGCGGAACAATCAGCCCCAGCATTTT. Together with reference TRBV19 and TRBJ1-5, the CDR3 gives the full variable domain: DGGITQSPKYLFRKEGQNVTLSCEQNLNHDAMYWYRQDPGQGLRLIYYSQIVNDFQKGDIAEGYSVSREKKESFPLTVTSAQKNPTAFYLCASSMGRNNQPQHFGDGTRLSIL.